These 6 T cell receptor beta chains came from one sample sequenced in a study of T cells after yellow fever vaccination (dated by TCRdb to about 2019). Interpreted using the paper, the treatment or condition label stands for: live attenuated yellow fever vaccine strain. Libraries were prepared through 5' RACE. Sequencing was carried out with an Illumina HiSeq 2500. In-frame beta chains were kept once TCRdb had trimmed the public reads at Q25 with fastp and called clones with MiXCR. Rows merge per CDR3 protein into single entries with the most common DNA and genes. For this sample the table gives around 530,000 distinct CDR3 sequences, of which about a sixth were detected only once. The ten largest clones add up to about 18% of the sample. This material consisted of PBMCs, taken 4 to 5 days after the first yellow fever vaccination. These receptor sequences come from a man aged 18 to 30 who received the YFV17D yellow fever vaccine.

This sequence joins TRBV5-8 and TRBJ1-2, with TRBD1 as a possible D gene (5 bases). The germline V gene has CDR1 SGHTS and CDR2 YDEGEE. V lost 5 bases and J 4 bases, leaving 18 bases between the germline ends. This CDR3 has 15 amino acids. The CDR3 spells CASRFQGRQSYGYTF. Written as DNA, the CDR3 is TGTGCCAGCAGGTTTCAGGGCAGACAATCCTATGGCTACACCTTC.

The chain couples TRBV3-1 to TRBJ1-5; unclear D gene. The ends were cut back, 1 base at V and 4 bases at J, with 5 bases in the middle. The germline CDR1 and CDR2 sequences are LGHDT and YNNKEL (reference sequence). The CDR3 runs 13 residues. CDR3 protein: CASSQVQNQPQHF. CDR3 nucleotide sequence: TGTGCCAGCAGCCAAGTCCAGAATCAGCCCCAGCATTTT.

The sample holds many counts of this clonotype. This chain links TRBV7-2 with TRBJ1-1; unclear D gene. This CDR3 region has 12 residues. V lost 2 bases to trimming and J lost 2 bases, with 3 bases between them. The germline V gene encodes CDR1 SGHTA and CDR2 FQGNSA. The CDR3 region is CASSLYNTEAFF. The CDR3 DNA follows: TGTGCCAGCAGCTTATACAACACTGAAGCTTTCTTT.

The chain has TRBV5-1 and TRBJ1-6; the D gene is possibly TRBD1 (5 bases). The CDR3 length is 14 residues. The V gene's germline CDR1 is SGHRS and CDR2 YFSETQ. Trimming left V 4 bases short and J 7 bases short, with 12 bases between. Here the CDR3 reads CASSIDSANSPLHF. DNA for the CDR3: TGCGCCAGCAGCATCGACAGCGCAAATTCACCCCTCCACTTT.

This sequence joins TRBV5-5 and TRBJ2-3, with D tentatively TRBD1 or TRBD2 (6 bases each). The germline gives CDR1 SGHKS, CDR2 YYEKEE (reference sequence). The CDR3 runs 14 residues. The V end was cut by 5 bases, the J end by 3 bases, with 13 bases between. The CDR3 reads CASSPGAPTDTQYF. CDR3 in DNA: TGTGCCAGCAGTCCGGGGGCCCCTACAGATACGCAGTATTTT.

As to this clonotype: As the CDR3 is not closed by the conserved phenylalanine or tryptophan, this likely results from a read error. V and J are TRBV9 and TRBJ1-1; D ambiguous. This CDR3 is 13 amino acids long. Trimming stripped 2 bases from V and 3 bases from J, with 8 bases between. Germline loops: CDR1 SGDLS, CDR2 YYNGEE. Here the CDR3 reads CASSVDTDTEAFS. The DNA of the CDR3 is TGTGCCAGCAGCGTTGACACCGACACTGAAGCTTTCTCT.